This T cell receptor beta chain was identified during a study of vaccination and CD4 T cells after COVID-19. The overall study: The authors exposed cells to overlapping spike peptides derived from SARS-CoV-2, HCoV-NL63, HCoV-OC43 and HCoV-229E.

The study sequenced cultured CD4+ T cell DNA using the Oncomine TCR Beta short-read assay. TCRdb reprocessed the PCR reads with MiXCR, giving one entry per CDR3 protein. The data show fewer than 13,000 distinct CDR3 sequences, with approximately 48% seen just once and about 30% held by the top ten. As for treatment: approximately nine-day PBMC culture with coronavirus spike peptide pools or control peptides (ViraFEST assay). Peptide pools at approximately 10 ug/ml and IL-2 at 10 IU/ml were added to cultures of a few million PBMCs per well. Half the medium was replaced with fresh IL-2 medium on days 3 and 7. The CDR3 is 16 amino acids. The V end was cut by 1 base, the J end by 0 bases, with 11 bases between. Germline CDR1 and CDR2: SGHTA and FQGNSA. This clonotype was detected only a few times. Its antigen is not known.

The chain recombines TRBV7-2 with TRBJ2-3; tentatively, D is TRBD2 (5 bases). Sample: CD4+ T cells from blood, cultured in vitro. This sequence was found in a human donor who had recovered from COVID-19. CDR3 nucleotide sequence: TGTGCCAGCAGCTTAGGTCCGGGCGGGAGCACAGATACGCAGTATTTT. Protein sequence: CASSLGPGGSTDTQYF. Using reference TRBV7-2 and TRBJ2-3 for the parts outside the CDR3, the full variable domain is GAGVSQSPSNKVTEKGKDVELRCDPISGHTALYWYRQSLGQGLEFLIYFQGNSAPDKSGLPSDRFSAERTGGSVSTLTIQRTQQEDSAVYLCASSLGPGGSTDTQYFGPGTRLTVL.